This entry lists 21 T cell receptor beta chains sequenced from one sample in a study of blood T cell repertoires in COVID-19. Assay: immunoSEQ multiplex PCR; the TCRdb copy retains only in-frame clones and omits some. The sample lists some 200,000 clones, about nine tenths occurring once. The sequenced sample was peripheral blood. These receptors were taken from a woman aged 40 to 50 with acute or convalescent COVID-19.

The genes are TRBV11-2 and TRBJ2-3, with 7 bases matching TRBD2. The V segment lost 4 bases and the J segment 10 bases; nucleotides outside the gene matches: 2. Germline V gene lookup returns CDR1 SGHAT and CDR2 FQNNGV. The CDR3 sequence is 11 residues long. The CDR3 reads CASSSSGAQYF. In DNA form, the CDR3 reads TGTGCCAGCAGCTCTAGCGGCGCGCAGTATTTT.

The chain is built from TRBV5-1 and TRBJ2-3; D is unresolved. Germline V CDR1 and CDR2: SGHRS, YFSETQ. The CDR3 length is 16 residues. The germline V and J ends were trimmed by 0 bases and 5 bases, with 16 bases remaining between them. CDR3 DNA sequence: TGCGCCAGCAGCTTGGATGGGCAGCCCGGCCGAGATACGCAGTATTTT. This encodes CASSLDGQPGRDTQYF.

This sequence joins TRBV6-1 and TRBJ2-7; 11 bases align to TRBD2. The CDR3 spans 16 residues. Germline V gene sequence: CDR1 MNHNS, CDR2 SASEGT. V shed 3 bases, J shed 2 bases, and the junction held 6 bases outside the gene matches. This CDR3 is CASSELAGGVTYEQYV. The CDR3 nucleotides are TGTGCCAGCAGTGAGCTAGCGGGGGGTGTGACCTACGAGCAGTACGTC.

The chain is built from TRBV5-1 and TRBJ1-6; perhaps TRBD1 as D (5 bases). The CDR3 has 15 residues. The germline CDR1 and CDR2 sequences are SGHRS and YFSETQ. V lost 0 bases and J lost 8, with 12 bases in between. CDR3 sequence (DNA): TGCGCCAGCAGCTTGGCCCAGGGCCTCGATTCACCCCTCCACTTT. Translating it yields CASSLAQGLDSPLHF. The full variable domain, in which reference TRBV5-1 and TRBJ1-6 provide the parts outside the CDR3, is KAGVTQTPRYLIKTRGQQVTLSCSPISGHRSVSWYQQTPGQGLQFLFEYFSETQRNKGNFPGRFSGRQFSNSRSEMNVSTLELGDSALYLCASSLAQGLDSPLHFGNGTRLTVT.

CDR3 region: CASSLSSYNSPLHF. CDR3 bases: TGTGCCAGCAGCCTGAGCTCCTATAATTCACCCCTCCACTTT. V and J are TRBV3-1 (or the pseudogene TRBV3-2) and TRBJ1-6, with unresolved D. Germline V gene lookup returns CDR1 LGHDT and CDR2 YNNKEL (reference sequence). The CDR3 loop spans 14 amino acids. V gave up 4 bases and J gave up 0 bases, with 4 bases separating them.

CDR3 DNA sequence: TGCGCCAGCAGTCCGGGACTGGGGTCAGGTTCGGTTGAGCAGTTCTTC. As protein: CASSPGLGSGSVEQFF. The rearrangement uses TRBV4-1 and TRBJ2-1, with a weak D call TRBD2 (6 bases). V dropped 6 bases and J dropped 9 bases, with 24 bases sitting between them. The germline CDR1 and CDR2 sequences are MGHRA and YSYEKL. The CDR3 is 16 residues long.

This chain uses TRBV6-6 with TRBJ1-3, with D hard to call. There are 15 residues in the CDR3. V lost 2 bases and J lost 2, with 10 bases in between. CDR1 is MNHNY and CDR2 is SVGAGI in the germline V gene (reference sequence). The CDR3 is CASSYREAAGNTIYF. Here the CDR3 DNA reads TGTGCCAGCAGTTACAGGGAAGCGGCTGGAAACACCATATATTTT.

CDR3 nucleotide sequence: TGTGCCAGCAGCCCCGGGGGGCCCCCCGGCCCCTACAATGAGCAGTTCTTC. It yields the protein CASSPGGPPGPYNEQFF. The rearrangement links TRBV7-3 to TRBJ2-1; D is possibly TRBD2 (7 bases). V gave up 5 bases and J gave up 2 bases, with 19 bases separating them. CDR1 is SGHTA, CDR2 FQGTGA, per germline. CDR3 length equals 17 residues.

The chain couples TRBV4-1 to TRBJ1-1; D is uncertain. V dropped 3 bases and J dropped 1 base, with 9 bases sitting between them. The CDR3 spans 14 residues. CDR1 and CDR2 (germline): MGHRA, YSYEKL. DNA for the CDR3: TGCGCCAGCAGCCAGGACGGGAAGAACACTGAAGCTTTCTTT. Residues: CASSQDGKNTEAFF.

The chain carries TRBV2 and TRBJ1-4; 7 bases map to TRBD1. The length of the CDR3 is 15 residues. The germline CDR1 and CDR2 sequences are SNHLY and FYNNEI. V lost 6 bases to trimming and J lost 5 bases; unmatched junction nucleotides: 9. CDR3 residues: CASSARQGKNEKLFF. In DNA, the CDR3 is TGTGCCAGCAGCGCTAGACAGGGAAAGAATGAAAAACTGTTTTTT.

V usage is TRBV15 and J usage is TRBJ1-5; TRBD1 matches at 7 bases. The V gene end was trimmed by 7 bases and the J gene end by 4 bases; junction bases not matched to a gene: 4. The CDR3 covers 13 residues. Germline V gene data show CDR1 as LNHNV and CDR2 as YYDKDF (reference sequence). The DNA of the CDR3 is TGTGCCACCAATAGGGGGCGGAATCAGCCCCAGCATTTT. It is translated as CATNRGRNQPQHF.

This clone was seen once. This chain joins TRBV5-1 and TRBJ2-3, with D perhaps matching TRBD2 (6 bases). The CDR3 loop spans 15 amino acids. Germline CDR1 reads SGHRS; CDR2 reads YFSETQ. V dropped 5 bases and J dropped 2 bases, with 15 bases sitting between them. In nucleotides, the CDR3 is TGCGCCAGCAGACTTAGCGGAGCCATCACAGATACGCAGTATTTT. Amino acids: CASRLSGAITDTQYF. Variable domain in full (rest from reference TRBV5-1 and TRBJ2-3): KAGVTQTPRYLIKTRGQQVTLSCSPISGHRSVSWYQQTPGQGLQFLFEYFSETQRNKGNFPGRFSGRQFSNSRSEMNVSTLELGDSALYLCASRLSGAITDTQYFGPGTRLTVL.

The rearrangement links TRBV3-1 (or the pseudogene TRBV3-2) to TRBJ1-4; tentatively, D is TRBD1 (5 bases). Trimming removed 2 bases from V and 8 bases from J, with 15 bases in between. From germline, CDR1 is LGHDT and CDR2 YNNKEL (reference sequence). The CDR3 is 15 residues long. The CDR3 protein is CASSQISHRGEKLFF. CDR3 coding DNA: TGTGCCAGCAGCCAAATCTCACATCGGGGGGAAAAACTGTTTTTT.

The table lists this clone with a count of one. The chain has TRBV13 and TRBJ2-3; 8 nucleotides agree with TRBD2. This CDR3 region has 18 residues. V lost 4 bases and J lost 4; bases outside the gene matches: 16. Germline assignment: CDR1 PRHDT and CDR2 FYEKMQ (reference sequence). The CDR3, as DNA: TGTGCCAGCAGCTCCCTTCTCAAAACCGGGACTAGGGCAGATACGCAGTATTTT. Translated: CASSSLLKTGTRADTQYF.

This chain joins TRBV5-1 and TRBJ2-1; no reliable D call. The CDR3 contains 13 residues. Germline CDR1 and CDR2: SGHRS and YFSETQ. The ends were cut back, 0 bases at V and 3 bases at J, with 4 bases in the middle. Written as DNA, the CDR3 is TGCGCCAGCAGCTTGGACAGCTACAATGAGCAGTTCTTC. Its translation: CASSLDSYNEQFF.

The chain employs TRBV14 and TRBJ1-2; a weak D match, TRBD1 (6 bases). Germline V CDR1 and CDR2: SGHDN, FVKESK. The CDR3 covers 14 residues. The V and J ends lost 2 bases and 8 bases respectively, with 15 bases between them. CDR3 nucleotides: TGTGCCAGCAGCCAAAGTGACAGGTCAGGGGGCTACACCTTC. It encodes CASSQSDRSGGYTF.

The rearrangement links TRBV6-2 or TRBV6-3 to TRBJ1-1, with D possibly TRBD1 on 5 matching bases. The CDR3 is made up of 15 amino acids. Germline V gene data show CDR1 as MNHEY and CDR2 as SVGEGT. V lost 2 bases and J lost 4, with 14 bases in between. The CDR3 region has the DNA TGTGCCAGCAGTTACCGGGGGAATGTGGGCACTGAAGCTTTCTTT. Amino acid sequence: CASSYRGNVGTEAFF.

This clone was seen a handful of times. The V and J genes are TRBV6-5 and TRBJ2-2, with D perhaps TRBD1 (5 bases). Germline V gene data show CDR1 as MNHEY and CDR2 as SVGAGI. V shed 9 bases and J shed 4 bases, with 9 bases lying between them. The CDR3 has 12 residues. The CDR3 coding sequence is TGTGCCAGACAGGATCTCACCGGGGAGCTGTTTTTT. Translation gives CARQDLTGELFF.

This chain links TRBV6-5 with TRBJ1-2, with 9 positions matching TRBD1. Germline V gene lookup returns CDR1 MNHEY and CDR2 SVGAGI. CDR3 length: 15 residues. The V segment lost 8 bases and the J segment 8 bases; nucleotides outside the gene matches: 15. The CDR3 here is CASGGAGQGRRGYTF. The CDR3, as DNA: TGTGCCAGCGGGGGGGCGGGACAGGGTCGTCGCGGCTACACCTTC.

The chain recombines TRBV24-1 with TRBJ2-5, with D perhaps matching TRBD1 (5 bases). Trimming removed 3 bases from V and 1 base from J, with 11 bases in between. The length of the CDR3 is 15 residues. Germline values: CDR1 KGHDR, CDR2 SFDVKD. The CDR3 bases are TGTGCCACCAGTGATGCAAAGACAGCCCAAGAGACCCAGTACTTC. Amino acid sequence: CATSDAKTAQETQYF.

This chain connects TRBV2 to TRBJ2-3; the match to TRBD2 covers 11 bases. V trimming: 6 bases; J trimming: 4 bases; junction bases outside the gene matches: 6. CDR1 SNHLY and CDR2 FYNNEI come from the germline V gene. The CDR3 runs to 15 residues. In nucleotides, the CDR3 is TGTGCCAGCAGGGGGACTAGCGGCGGTTCAGATACGCAGTATTTT. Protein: CASRGTSGGSDTQYF.